A single sample gave rise to the 4 T cell receptor beta chains below, sequenced in a study of blood T cells in healthy people across ages. A second PCR, run for roughly 7 to 11 cycles, used a sample-barcoded 5' primer plus a J-beta primer mix. TCRdb independently ran MiXCR on the 5' RACE reads; one entry per CDR3 protein. The repertoire holds about 1.5 million distinct CDR3 sequences, approximately 42% seen once, with less than 5% in the top ten. Sequenced sample: blood. These TCRs come from a woman aged 18-29 years in good health.

The chain joins TRBV20-1 to TRBJ1-2; no clear D. This CDR3 is built from 16 residues. Per germline, CDR1 DFQATT and CDR2 SNEGSKA (reference sequence). Deletions cut 2 bases from V and 3 bases from J, with 19 bases between. This chain's CDR3 is CSARPKGSSGYYGYTF. For the CDR3, the DNA is TGCAGTGCTAGACCGAAAGGGAGCAGCGGCTACTATGGCTACACCTTC.

There are a few counts of this clonotype. The chain couples TRBV4-3 to TRBJ1-2, with D perhaps TRBD1 (5 bases). V lost 0 bases to trimming and J lost 6 bases, with 14 bases between them. The germline gives CDR1 LGHNA, CDR2 YSLEER. The CDR3 consists of 15 residues. The DNA for the CDR3 is TGCGCCAGCAGCCAAGAAACTGTCAGGGTTCATGGCTACACCTTC. Its translation is CASSQETVRVHGYTF.

CDR3 DNA sequence: TGTGCCAGCACCCTGGGACAGAACTACGAGCAGTACTTC. Its protein product is CASTLGQNYEQYF. The genes are TRBV28 and TRBJ2-7; 7 nucleotides align to TRBD1. V lost 7 bases and J lost 3; bases outside the gene matches: 6. The CDR3 is 13 residues long. CDR1 is MDHEN, CDR2 SYDVKM, per germline.

This clonotype was observed at least ten times. The chain combines TRBV6-2 or TRBV6-3 with TRBJ2-6; no reliable D call. Per germline, CDR1 MNHEY and CDR2 SVGEGT. Trimming took 5 bases from V and 2 from J, leaving 1 base between them. This CDR3 region has 12 residues. CDR3 coding DNA: TGTGCCAGCAGTACTGGGGCCAACGTCCTGACTTTC. Translation gives CASSTGANVLTF.